The T cell receptor beta chain described here comes from a study of shared clonotypes between healthy human individuals. Whole-study findings and limits: As a rule, naive subsets had a larger estimated richness than memory subsets.

A remark on this clone: Its cognate antigen is unknown.

Some clones are missing from TCRdb's copy, which holds only in-frame ones; the method was immunoSEQ multiplex PCR. The sample yields hundreds of thousands of clones, 60% to 75% seen once. The CDR3 is 14 amino acids. The V gene's germline CDR1 is SEHNR and CDR2 FQNEAQ (reference sequence). With 4 bases removed from V and 6 bases from J, the gap between germline ends came to 13 bases. Sequencing was performed on memory CD4+ T cells sorted from blood. Regarding subset: CD45RA-negative fraction. The gene calls are TRBV7-9 and TRBJ2-1; D is perhaps TRBD2 (7 bases). This receptor was identified in a woman aged 25-40 years in good health. The CDR3 DNA reads as TGTGCCAGCAGCTCAGGGGCGGGAGTCAATGAGCAGTTCTTC. This gives the protein CASSSGAGVNEQFF.